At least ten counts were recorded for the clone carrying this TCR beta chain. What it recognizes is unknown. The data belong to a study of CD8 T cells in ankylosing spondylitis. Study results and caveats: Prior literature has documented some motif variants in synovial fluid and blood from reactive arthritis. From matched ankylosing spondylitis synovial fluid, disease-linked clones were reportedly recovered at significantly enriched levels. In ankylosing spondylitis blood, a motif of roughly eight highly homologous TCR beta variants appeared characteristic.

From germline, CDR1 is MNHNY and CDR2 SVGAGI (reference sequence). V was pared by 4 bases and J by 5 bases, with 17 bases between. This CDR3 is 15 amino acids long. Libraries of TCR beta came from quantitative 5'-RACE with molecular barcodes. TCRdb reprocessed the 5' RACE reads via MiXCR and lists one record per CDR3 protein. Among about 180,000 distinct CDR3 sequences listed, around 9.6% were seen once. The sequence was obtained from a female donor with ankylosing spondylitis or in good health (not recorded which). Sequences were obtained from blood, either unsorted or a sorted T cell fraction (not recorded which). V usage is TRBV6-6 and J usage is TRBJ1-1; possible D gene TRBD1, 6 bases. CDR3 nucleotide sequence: TGTGCCAGCAGTTTACAGGGCGTCTTTTATACTGAAGCTTTCTTT. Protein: CASSLQGVFYTEAFF.